This T cell receptor (beta chain) was observed in a study of T cells in Graves' hyperthyroidism and ophthalmopathy. As concerns this clonotype: The target antigen is unknown.

RNA transcripts served as the template for amplifying TCR beta CDR3 regions. An initial round of RT-PCR targeting the TCR CDR3 relied on the HTBI primer set. In TCRdb, the multiplex PCR reads were re-called with MiXCR into one record per CDR3 protein. The repertoire holds some 400,000 distinct CDR3 sequences, with approximately 13% as singletons. General study findings and limits: Onset of ophthalmopathy came a median 6.5 months after the model predicted it.

The length of the CDR3 is 16 residues. V dropped 3 bases and J dropped 2 bases, with 14 bases sitting between them. Germline V gene sequence: CDR1 KGHDR, CDR2 SFDVKD. Clinicians diagnosed patients from clinical symptoms, serum thyroxine and TRAb, thyroid ultrasound and orbital computed tomography. Sampled blood dates from first hyperthyroidism diagnosis, and it precedes any ophthalmopathy symptoms. Roughly 10 ml of fresh peripheral blood supplied the PBMCs. The rearrangement links TRBV24-1 to TRBJ2-3, with a tentative D call TRBD1 (5 bases). The clonotype originates from a man younger than 45 with Graves' hyperthyroidism that later progressed to Graves' ophthalmopathy. The sample was blood. The CDR3: CATSDTQGDFTDTQYF. Here the CDR3 DNA reads TGTGCCACCAGTGATACCCAGGGTGACTTCACAGATACGCAGTATTTT.